The TCR beta chain described here comes from a study of PD-1 blockade in classical Hodgkin lymphoma. This CDR3 contains 15 residues. Looked up from germline, CDR1 is LGHNA and CDR2 is YNFKEQ. V trimming: 6 bases; J trimming: 5 bases; junction bases outside the gene matches: 12. Time point: cycle 4 day 1 (C4D1), after 6 weeks of nivolumab. All patients relapsed after autologous stem cell transplantation, and brentuximab vedotin exposure varied. Clones were sequenced by immunoSEQ multiplex PCR, and TCRdb holds only the in-frame ones, with some missing. The data show tens of thousands of clones, about 80% seen once. This clone appeared a few times. The target antigen is unknown. General study points: Significantly greater TCR diversity emerged by C4D1 in CD4+ cells but not CD8+ cells.

The clonotype was recovered from a human donor with classical Hodgkin lymphoma. Here the sequenced sample was peripheral blood mononuclear cells (PBMCs), taken before the fourth cycle of nivolumab. The V and J genes are TRBV4-2 and TRBJ2-5, with 7 positions matching TRBD2. CDR3 protein: CASSPLAFGRETQYF. The CDR3 DNA follows: TGTGCCAGCAGTCCACTAGCGTTCGGACGTGAGACCCAGTACTTC.